The 14 T cell receptor beta chains given below trace back to one sample, sequenced in a study of blood T cell repertoires in COVID-19. Generated by immunoSEQ multiplex PCR, the TCRdb table keeps only in-frame clones and is missing some. The sample contains about 230,000 clones, over 75% of which appear only once. The sample was peripheral blood. All receptors come from a man in his fifties or sixties with COVID-19, enrolled during active disease.

J is TRBJ1-2 and V is TRBV7-2; TRBD1 might be the D (6 bases). Germline assignment: CDR1 SGHTA and CDR2 FQGNSA. The length of the CDR3 is 14 residues. The germline V and J ends were trimmed by 6 bases and 4 bases, with 15 bases remaining between them. CDR3 bases: TGTGCCAGCAGGCAGGGGCTTCGGGGCTATGGCTACACCTTC. Its protein product is CASRQGLRGYGYTF.

The V gene is TRBV5-1, the J gene TRBJ1-1; D is ambiguous. Germline V gene sequence: CDR1 SGHRS, CDR2 YFSETQ. V gave up 1 base and J gave up 8 bases, with 9 bases separating them. The CDR3 length is 12 residues. CDR3 amino acids: CASSLREKEAFF. CDR3 sequence (DNA): TGCGCCAGCAGCTTGAGAGAAAAAGAAGCTTTCTTT. Full variable domain (rest looked up from reference TRBV5-1 and TRBJ1-1): KAGVTQTPRYLIKTRGQQVTLSCSPISGHRSVSWYQQTPGQGLQFLFEYFSETQRNKGNFPGRFSGRQFSNSRSEMNVSTLELGDSALYLCASSLREKEAFFGQGTRLTVV.

The chain uses TRBV24-1 and TRBJ2-3, with D tentatively TRBD2 (6 bases). Germline-derived CDR1 and CDR2 are KGHDR and SFDVKD. V was shortened by 2 bases and J by 5 bases, with 13 bases between the two germline ends. The CDR3 is made up of 15 amino acids. The CDR3 protein is CATSDSTDGGDTQYF. CDR3 DNA: TGTGCCACCAGTGATTCCACGGACGGGGGAGATACGCAGTATTTT.

This sequence joins TRBV3-1 (or the pseudogene TRBV3-2) and TRBJ2-1, with 11 bases fitting TRBD2. CDR1 is LGHDT, CDR2 YNNKEL, per germline (reference sequence). The CDR3 has 16 residues. After removal of 4 bases from V and 6 bases from J, the junction contained 8 bases not matched to a gene. CDR3 sequence (DNA): TGTGCCAGCAGCCCCCATGGGACTAGCGGAAGCAATGAGCAGTTCTTC. As protein: CASSPHGTSGSNEQFF.

The chain has TRBV9 and TRBJ1-1, with D maybe TRBD1 (5 bases). The CDR3 sequence is 17 residues long. V lost 0 bases, J lost 1 base, and 16 bases lay in between. The germline V gene has CDR1 SGDLS and CDR2 YYNGEE. CDR3 nucleotide sequence: TGTGCCAGCAGCGTAGCGGGTGGTCCAGGGAAGAACACTGAAGCTTTCTTT. Its translation: CASSVAGGPGKNTEAFF.

The chain recombines TRBV19 with TRBJ1-5; D is perhaps TRBD1 (6 bases). Germline lookup yields CDR1 LNHDA and CDR2 SQIVND (reference sequence). V lost 9 bases, J lost 4 bases, and 22 bases lay in between. CDR3 length equals 16 residues. The CDR3 region is CASHTEGGTSNQPQHF. The DNA of the CDR3 is TGTGCCAGCCATACCGAGGGGGGGACAAGTAATCAGCCCCAGCATTTT.

This clone turned up a few times. CDR3 protein: CASSIIASSYNEQFF. In DNA, the CDR3 is TGTGCCAGTAGTATCATAGCGAGCTCCTACAATGAGCAGTTCTTC. V is TRBV19 and J is TRBJ2-1; TRBD2 might be the D (5 bases). The V gene's germline CDR1 is LNHDA and CDR2 SQIVND (reference sequence). Deletions cut 3 bases from V and 0 bases from J, with 9 bases between. The length of the CDR3 is 15 residues. The entire variable domain, with the rest obtained from reference TRBV19 and TRBJ2-1, is as follows: DGGITQSPKYLFRKEGQNVTLSCEQNLNHDAMYWYRQDPGQGLRLIYYSQIVNDFQKGDIAEGYSVSREKKESFPLTVTSAQKNPTAFYLCASSIIASSYNEQFFGPGTRLTVL.

The CDR3 DNA reads as TGTGCCAGCAGCTCTGGGGGGCTAGCGGGAGTTTACAATGAGCAGTTCTTC. It translates to CASSSGGLAGVYNEQFF. The gene calls are TRBV5-4 and TRBJ2-1; 10 positions match TRBD2. V lost 3 bases and J lost 4; bases outside the gene matches: 10. The CDR3 contains 17 residues. Looked up from germline, CDR1 is SGHNT and CDR2 is YYREEE (reference sequence).

The genes are TRBV5-1 and TRBJ2-7; 7 bases map to TRBD2. This CDR3 is built from 14 residues. V lost 4 bases to trimming and J lost 1 base; unmatched junction nucleotides: 5. In germline, CDR1 is SGHRS, CDR2 YFSETQ. The CDR3 DNA reads TGCGCCAGCAGCAGGAGCGGGGATTCCTACGAGCAGTACTTC. This translates into CASSRSGDSYEQYF. The complete variable domain, with remaining parts taken from reference TRBV5-1 and TRBJ2-7, reads KAGVTQTPRYLIKTRGQQVTLSCSPISGHRSVSWYQQTPGQGLQFLFEYFSETQRNKGNFPGRFSGRQFSNSRSEMNVSTLELGDSALYLCASSRSGDSYEQYFGPGTRLTVT.

This chain joins TRBV9 and TRBJ1-3, with 7 bases lining up with TRBD1. This CDR3 has 16 residues. CDR1 is SGDLS and CDR2 is YYNGEE in the germline V gene. With 0 bases clipped from V and 3 bases from J, the junction kept 6 bases outside the gene matches. This chain's CDR3 is CASSVGRGGDGNTIYF. In nucleotides, the CDR3 is TGTGCCAGCAGCGTAGGCAGAGGGGGCGATGGAAACACCATATATTTT.

This clone was recorded a few times. CDR3 nucleotide sequence: TGCAGTGCTAGTTCCGGACAGGGGTTCGAGCAGTACTTC. As protein: CSASSGQGFEQYF. The J gene is TRBJ2-7, the V gene TRBV20-1; 9 bases line up with TRBD1. This CDR3 contains 13 residues. Germline trimming cut 3 bases from V and 6 bases from J; bases unmatched to any gene: 6. Germline-derived CDR1 and CDR2 are DFQATT and SNEGSKA (reference sequence).

Worth noting for this clone: Distinct nucleotide sequences in the sample also encode this CDR3. V and J are TRBV12-3 or TRBV12-4 and TRBJ2-7; TRBD2 matches 12 bases. The CDR3 runs 13 residues. The V gene end was trimmed by 6 bases and the J gene end by 4 bases; junction bases not matched to a gene: 1. The chain's CDR3 is CASRLAGGYEQYF. DNA of the CDR3: TGTGCCAGCAGACTAGCGGGAGGTTACGAGCAGTACTTC.

This sequence joins TRBV2 and TRBJ1-4; possible D gene TRBD1, 6 bases. The length of the CDR3 is 13 residues. Per germline, CDR1 SNHLY and CDR2 FYNNEI. V shed 9 bases and J shed 7 bases, with 15 bases lying between them. This chain's CDR3 is CASKTGIGEKLFF. The CDR3 DNA reads TGTGCCAGTAAAACAGGGATAGGTGAAAAACTGTTTTTT.

V usage is TRBV20-1 and J usage is TRBJ1-1, with D tentatively TRBD1 (6 bases). CDR1 DFQATT and CDR2 SNEGSKA come from the germline V gene (reference sequence). The V end lost 8 bases, the J end lost 5 bases, and 12 bases lay between the germline ends. This CDR3 comprises 11 residues. CDR3 in DNA: TGCAGTCATACAGGGCTGACTGAAGCTTTCTTT. It specifies CSHTGLTEAFF.